This passage covers 21 T cell receptor beta chains from one sample sequenced in a study of blood T cell repertoires in COVID-19 (TCRdb year 2020). The library was produced with the immunoSEQ multiplex PCR assay. TCRdb obtained this table from immuneACCESS and retained in-frame rearrangements with V and J assigned. These tables miss some clones; where compared with another copy, unresolved V genes account for less than half of the shortfall, and the remainder is unexplained. In this sample the table shows hundreds of thousands of clones, about 82% of which occur a single time. About 5.1% of the sample is taken by the ten largest. Sequencing was done on a sample of peripheral blood. The receptor set was obtained from a man aged 50-59 years with COVID-19, enrolled during active disease.

The J gene is TRBJ1-4, the V gene TRBV15; the D gene is possibly TRBD1 (5 bases). CDR3 length: 14 residues. V dropped 2 bases and J dropped 7 bases, with 11 bases sitting between them. Looked up from germline, CDR1 is LNHNV and CDR2 is YYDKDF (reference sequence). CDR3 in DNA: TGTGCCACCAGCAGAACGGGCAGGGTTGAAAAACTGTTTTTT. Its protein is CATSRTGRVEKLFF.

The chain joins TRBV6-1 to TRBJ2-7; 7 nucleotides match TRBD1. The V and J ends lost 3 bases and 0 bases, in that order; junction bases with no gene match: 2. The CDR3 spans 14 residues. The germline V gene encodes CDR1 MNHNS and CDR2 SASEGT. The CDR3 nucleotides read TGTGCCAGCAGTGAGAGGGACAGCTCCTACGAGCAGTACTTC. As protein: CASSERDSSYEQYF.

This chain connects TRBV28 to TRBJ2-7; no reliable D call. This CDR3 is 12 amino acids long. Germline V gene lookup returns CDR1 MDHEN and CDR2 SYDVKM. CDR3: CATKRNSYEQYF. CDR3 coding DNA: TGTGCGACGAAGAGGAACTCCTACGAGCAGTACTTC.

The rearrangement uses TRBV6-5 and TRBJ2-2; 10 nucleotides agree with TRBD2. Germline V CDR1 and CDR2: MNHEY, SVGAGI. V was clipped by 0 bases and J by 6 bases; unmatched bases: 4. This CDR3 has 16 residues. CDR3 residues: CASSYSLAGGAGELFF. DNA of the CDR3: TGTGCCAGCAGTTACTCGTTAGCGGGGGGTGCCGGGGAGCTGTTTTTT.

This chain joins TRBV30 and TRBJ1-2; D possibly corresponds to TRBD1 (6 bases). This CDR3 spans 12 amino acids. V was clipped by 8 bases and J by 4 bases, with 14 bases between them. Germline V CDR1 and CDR2: GTSNPN, SVGIG (reference sequence). The CDR3 DNA sequence: TGTGCCAGGGATGGCAGGGGCTATGGCTACACCTTC. It is translated as CARDGRGYGYTF. The whole variable domain, remainder taken from reference TRBV30 and TRBJ1-2, is SQTIHQWPATLVQPVGSPLSLECTVEGTSNPNLYWYRQAAGRGLQLLFYSVGIGQISSEVPQNLSASRPQDRQFILSSKKLLLSDSGFYLCARDGRGYGYTFGSGTRLTVV.

The rearrangement uses TRBV18 and TRBJ1-1, with 8 bases fitting TRBD1. Germline V CDR1 and CDR2: KGHSH, LQKENI. There are 15 residues in the CDR3. V shed 2 bases and J 5 bases; nucleotides not matched to a gene: 7. The CDR3 nucleotides read TGTGCCAGCTCACCAGGACAGGGAGGGGGGACTGAAGCTTTCTTT. This gives the protein CASSPGQGGGTEAFF.

The chain employs TRBV2 and TRBJ2-7; possible D gene TRBD2, 5 bases. CDR3 size: 14 residues. Germline lookup yields CDR1 SNHLY and CDR2 FYNNEI. Trimming stripped 4 bases from V and 0 bases from J, with 10 bases between. Written as DNA, the CDR3 is TGTGCCAGCAGTGGGTCGGGATCCTCCTACGAGCAGTACTTC. It yields the protein CASSGSGSSYEQYF.

The chain is built from TRBV7-2 and TRBJ1-1; TRBD1 matches 10 bases. Trimming took 8 bases from V and 6 from J; bases not matched to a gene: 3. Germline assignment: CDR1 SGHTA and CDR2 FQGNSA. The CDR3 is made up of 12 amino acids. The CDR3 loop is CASRQGASEAFF. The CDR3 DNA reads as TGTGCCAGCCGACAGGGGGCCTCTGAAGCTTTCTTT.

The gene calls are TRBV16 and TRBJ1-2; 8 bases map to TRBD1. Germline V gene data show CDR1 as KGHSY and CDR2 as FQNENV. The CDR3 runs to 14 residues. The ends lost 4 bases at V and 11 bases at J; junction bases unmatched: 12. CDR3 loop: CASSLNGQGGRYTF. DNA of the CDR3: TGTGCCAGCAGCCTAAATGGACAGGGAGGAAGGTACACCTTC.

This clone was detected once. V and J are TRBV10-3 and TRBJ1-4; TRBD1 agrees at 8 bases. Per the germline V gene, CDR1 is ENHRY and CDR2 is SYGVKD. Germline trimming cut 3 bases from V and 9 bases from J; bases unmatched to any gene: 9. CDR3 length equals 15 residues. CDR3 sequence (DNA): TGTGCCATCAGTGATAACAGGGGGAAGTCGAAAAAACTGTTTTTT. The encoded protein is CAISDNRGKSKKLFF.

The V call is TRBV3-1 (or the pseudogene TRBV3-2), the J call TRBJ2-7; 7 bases line up with TRBD2. V lost 5 bases and J lost 4; bases outside the gene matches: 8. Germline V gene data show CDR1 as LGHDT and CDR2 as YNNKEL (reference sequence). The CDR3 extends over 14 amino acids. The CDR3 is CASSVGSAGYEQYF. The CDR3 bases are TGTGCCAGCAGCGTGGGTTCAGCGGGGTACGAGCAGTACTTC.

The chain has TRBV10-3 and TRBJ2-5, with D possibly TRBD1 on 6 matching bases. Germline V gene sequence: CDR1 ENHRY, CDR2 SYGVKD. The CDR3 covers 13 residues. Deletions cut 3 bases from V and 2 bases from J, with 7 bases between. CDR3 amino acids: CAISDRGQETQYF. In DNA, the CDR3 is TGTGCCATCAGTGACAGGGGACAAGAGACCCAGTACTTC.

For this clone: Within the sample, other DNA sequences also encode this same CDR3. The genes are TRBV5-1 and TRBJ2-3; TRBD1 aligns across 9 bases. Germline CDR1 SGHRS, CDR2 YFSETQ. This CDR3 contains 14 residues. The ends lost 3 bases at V and 3 bases at J; junction bases unmatched: 2. CDR3 residues: CASSSGQGTDTQYF. CDR3 DNA sequence: TGCGCCAGCAGCTCGGGACAGGGAACAGATACGCAGTATTTT.

Only a few counts were recorded for this clone. V and J are TRBV7-3 and TRBJ1-6; 7 bases fit TRBD1. This CDR3 spans 14 amino acids. Trimming cost V 6 bases and J 7 bases; bases outside gene matches: 6. From germline, CDR1 is SGHTA and CDR2 FQGTGA. The CDR3 loop reads CASSSGTVNSPLHF. The DNA for the CDR3 is TGTGCCAGCAGTTCCGGGACAGTGAATTCACCCCTCCACTTT.

The chain recombines TRBV29-1 with TRBJ2-3; 9 bases align to TRBD1. Germline values: CDR1 SQVTM, CDR2 ANQGSEA. This CDR3 is built from 14 residues. J lost 6 bases, V lost 4 bases, and 8 bases had no gene match. The CDR3 sequence: CSVVNTGGRDTQYF. The CDR3 DNA is TGCAGCGTTGTAAATACAGGGGGCAGGGATACGCAGTATTTT.

The chain joins TRBV10-3 to TRBJ2-7; 8 bases are shared with TRBD1. The V and J ends lost 3 bases and 3 bases, in that order; junction bases with no gene match: 4. The CDR3 is 14 amino acids. The germline gives CDR1 ENHRY, CDR2 SYGVKD. The CDR3 bases are TGTGCCATCAGTGAAGACAGGGGCATCTACGAGCAGTACTTC. This gives the protein CAISEDRGIYEQYF.

This chain links TRBV6-5 with TRBJ2-3; a weak D match, TRBD1 (5 bases). Germline CDR1 and CDR2: MNHEY and SVGAGI. The CDR3 is made up of 15 amino acids. Trimming took 2 bases from V and 3 from J, leaving 12 bases between them. The CDR3 nucleotides read TGTGCCAGCAGTTACGCAGGGTTTAGGACAGATACGCAGTATTTT. Translating gives CASSYAGFRTDTQYF.

This chain connects TRBV4-2 to TRBJ1-3; TRBD1 agrees at 8 bases. CDR1 is LGHNA, CDR2 YNFKEQ, per germline. There are 17 residues in the CDR3. J lost 0 bases, V lost 0 bases, and 4 bases had no gene match. DNA for the CDR3: TGTGCCAGCAGCCAAGATCAGGGGGCCCGCTCTGGAAACACCATATATTTT. Protein product: CASSQDQGARSGNTIYF.

The gene calls are TRBV3-1 (or the pseudogene TRBV3-2) and TRBJ1-6; D is undetermined. The CDR3 covers 13 residues. V was clipped by 1 base and J by 7 bases, with 5 bases between them. In germline, CDR1 is LGHDT, CDR2 YNNKEL (reference sequence). CDR3 loop: CASSQALNSPLHF. In DNA form, the CDR3 reads TGTGCCAGCAGCCAAGCGTTAAATTCACCCCTCCACTTT.

The CDR3 sequence is CASSGDRGFAEQYF. The CDR3 bases are TGTGCCAGCTCGGGGGACAGAGGCTTCGCCGAGCAGTACTTC. V and J are TRBV18 and TRBJ2-7; 7 positions match TRBD1. Germline V gene data show CDR1 as KGHSH and CDR2 as LQKENI. The CDR3 is 14 residues long. J was trimmed by 6 bases and V by 6 bases; bases with no gene match: 11.

The chain combines TRBV24-1 with TRBJ2-7; perhaps TRBD1 as D (6 bases). Germline V gene data show CDR1 as KGHDR and CDR2 as SFDVKD. Trimming removed 4 bases from V and 3 bases from J, with 12 bases in between. The CDR3 is made up of 14 amino acids. The CDR3 spells CATSDPLGGYEQYF. DNA for the CDR3: TGTGCCACCAGTGACCCCCTAGGGGGCTACGAGCAGTACTTC.